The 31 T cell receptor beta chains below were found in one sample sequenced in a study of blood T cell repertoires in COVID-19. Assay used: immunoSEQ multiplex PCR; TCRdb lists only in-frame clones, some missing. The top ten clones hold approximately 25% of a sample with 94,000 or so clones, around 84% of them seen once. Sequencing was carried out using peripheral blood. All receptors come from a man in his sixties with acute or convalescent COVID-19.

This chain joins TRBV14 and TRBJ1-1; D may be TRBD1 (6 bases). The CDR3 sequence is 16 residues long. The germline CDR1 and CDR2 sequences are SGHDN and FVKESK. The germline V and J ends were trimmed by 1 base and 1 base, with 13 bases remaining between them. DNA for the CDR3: TGTGCCAGCAGCCAAGTTACAGGGAGTGGGAACACTGAAGCTTTCTTT. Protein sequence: CASSQVTGSGNTEAFF.

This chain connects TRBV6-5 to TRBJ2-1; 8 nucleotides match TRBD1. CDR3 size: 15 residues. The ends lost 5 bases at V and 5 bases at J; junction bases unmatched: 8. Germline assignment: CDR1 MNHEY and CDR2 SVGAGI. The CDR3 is CASSTDRGHHNEQFF. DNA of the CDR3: TGTGCCAGCAGTACTGACAGGGGTCACCACAATGAGCAGTTCTTC.

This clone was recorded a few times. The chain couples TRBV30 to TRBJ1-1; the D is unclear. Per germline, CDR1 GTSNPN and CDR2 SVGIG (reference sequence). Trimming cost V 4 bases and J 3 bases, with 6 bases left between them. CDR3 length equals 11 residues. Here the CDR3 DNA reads TGTGCCTGGACCGGGGACACTGAAGCTTTCTTT. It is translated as CAWTGDTEAFF.

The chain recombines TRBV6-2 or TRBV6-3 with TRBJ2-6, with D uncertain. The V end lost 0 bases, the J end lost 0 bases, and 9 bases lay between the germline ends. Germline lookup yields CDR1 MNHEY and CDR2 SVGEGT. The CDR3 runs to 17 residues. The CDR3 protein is CASSYSLWSSGANVLTF. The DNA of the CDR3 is TGTGCCAGCAGTTACTCATTGTGGAGCTCTGGGGCCAACGTCCTGACTTTC.

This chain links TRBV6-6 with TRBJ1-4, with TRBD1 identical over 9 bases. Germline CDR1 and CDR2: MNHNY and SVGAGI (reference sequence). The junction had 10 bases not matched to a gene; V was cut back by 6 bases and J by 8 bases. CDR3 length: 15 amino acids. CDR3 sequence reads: CASSHRGPEREKLFF. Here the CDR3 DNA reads TGTGCCAGCAGCCACAGGGGGCCGGAGCGAGAAAAACTGTTTTTT.

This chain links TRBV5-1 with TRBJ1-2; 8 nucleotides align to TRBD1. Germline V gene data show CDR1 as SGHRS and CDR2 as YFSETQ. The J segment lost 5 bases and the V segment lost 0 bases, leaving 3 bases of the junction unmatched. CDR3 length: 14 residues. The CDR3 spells CASSLGGQAYGYTF. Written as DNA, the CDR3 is TGCGCCAGCAGCTTGGGGGGACAGGCTTATGGCTACACCTTC. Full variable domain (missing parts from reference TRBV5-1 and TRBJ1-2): KAGVTQTPRYLIKTRGQQVTLSCSPISGHRSVSWYQQTPGQGLQFLFEYFSETQRNKGNFPGRFSGRQFSNSRSEMNVSTLELGDSALYLCASSLGGQAYGYTFGSGTRLTVV.

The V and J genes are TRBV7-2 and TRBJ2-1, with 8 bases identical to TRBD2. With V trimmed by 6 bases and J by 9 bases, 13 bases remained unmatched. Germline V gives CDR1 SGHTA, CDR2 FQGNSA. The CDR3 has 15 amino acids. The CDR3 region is CASSPRGGGPSEQFF. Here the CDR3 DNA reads TGTGCCAGCAGTCCCCGGGGCGGGGGGCCGAGTGAGCAGTTCTTC. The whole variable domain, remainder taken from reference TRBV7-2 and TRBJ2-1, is GAGVSQSPSNKVTEKGKDVELRCDPISGHTALYWYRQSLGQGLEFLIYFQGNSAPDKSGLPSDRFSAERTGGSVSTLTIQRTQQEDSAVYLCASSPRGGGPSEQFFGPGTRLTVL.

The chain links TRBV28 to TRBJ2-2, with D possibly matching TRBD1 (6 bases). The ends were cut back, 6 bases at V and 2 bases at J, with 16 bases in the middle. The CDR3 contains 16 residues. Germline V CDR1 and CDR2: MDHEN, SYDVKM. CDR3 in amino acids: CASRYSTGLNTGELFF. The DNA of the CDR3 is TGTGCCAGCAGATACTCAACAGGGCTCAACACCGGGGAGCTGTTTTTT.

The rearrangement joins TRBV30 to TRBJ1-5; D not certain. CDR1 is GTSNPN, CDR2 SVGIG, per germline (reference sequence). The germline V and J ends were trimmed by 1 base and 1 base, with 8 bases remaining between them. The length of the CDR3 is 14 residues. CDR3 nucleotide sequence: TGTGCCTGGAGTGGGGGAGCGAGCAATCAGCCCCAGCATTTT. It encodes CAWSGGASNQPQHF.

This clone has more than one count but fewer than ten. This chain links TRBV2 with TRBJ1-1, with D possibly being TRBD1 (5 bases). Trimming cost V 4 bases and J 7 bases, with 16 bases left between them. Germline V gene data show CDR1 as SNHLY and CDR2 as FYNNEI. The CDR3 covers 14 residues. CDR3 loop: CASSVQGLRGEAFF. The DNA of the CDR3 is TGTGCCAGCAGTGTGCAGGGCTTGCGTGGTGAAGCTTTCTTT.

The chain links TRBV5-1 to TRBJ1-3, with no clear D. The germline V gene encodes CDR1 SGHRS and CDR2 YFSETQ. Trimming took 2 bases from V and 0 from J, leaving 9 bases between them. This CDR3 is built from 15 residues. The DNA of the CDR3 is TGCGCCAGCAGCTTAACTACAAGCTCTGGAAACACCATATATTTT. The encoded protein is CASSLTTSSGNTIYF.

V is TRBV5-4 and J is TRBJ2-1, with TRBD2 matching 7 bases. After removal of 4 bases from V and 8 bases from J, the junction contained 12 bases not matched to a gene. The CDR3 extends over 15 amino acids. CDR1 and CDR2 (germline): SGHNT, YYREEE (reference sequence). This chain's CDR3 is CASSTDKRDKYEQFF. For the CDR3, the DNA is TGTGCCAGCAGCACCGACAAGCGGGATAAGTATGAGCAGTTCTTC.

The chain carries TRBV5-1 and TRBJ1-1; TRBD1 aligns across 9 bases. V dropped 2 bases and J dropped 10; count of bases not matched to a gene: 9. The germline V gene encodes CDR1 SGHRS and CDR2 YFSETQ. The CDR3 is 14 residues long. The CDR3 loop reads CASSFRTGDLVAFF. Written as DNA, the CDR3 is TGCGCCAGCAGCTTTAGGACAGGGGACCTTGTAGCTTTCTTT.

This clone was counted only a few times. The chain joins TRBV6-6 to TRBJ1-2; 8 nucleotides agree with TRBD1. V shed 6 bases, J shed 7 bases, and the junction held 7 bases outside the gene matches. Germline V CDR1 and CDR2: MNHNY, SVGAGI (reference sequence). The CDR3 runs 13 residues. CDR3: CASSKGQGPGYTF. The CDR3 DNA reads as TGTGCCAGCAGCAAAGGACAGGGCCCTGGCTACACCTTC.

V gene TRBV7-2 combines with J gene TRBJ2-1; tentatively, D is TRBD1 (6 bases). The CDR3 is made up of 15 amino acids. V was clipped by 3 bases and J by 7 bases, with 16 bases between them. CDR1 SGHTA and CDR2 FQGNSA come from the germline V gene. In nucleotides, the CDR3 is TGTGCCAGCAGCTTGGTAACGGACAGTTGGAATGAGCAGTTCTTC. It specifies CASSLVTDSWNEQFF.

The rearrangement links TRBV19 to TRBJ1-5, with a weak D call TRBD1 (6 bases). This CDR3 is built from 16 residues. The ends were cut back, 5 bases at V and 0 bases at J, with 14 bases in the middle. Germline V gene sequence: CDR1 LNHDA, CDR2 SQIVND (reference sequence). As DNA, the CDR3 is TGTGCCAGTAGTCCCACAGGGAAATATAGCAATCAGCCCCAGCATTTT. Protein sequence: CASSPTGKYSNQPQHF.

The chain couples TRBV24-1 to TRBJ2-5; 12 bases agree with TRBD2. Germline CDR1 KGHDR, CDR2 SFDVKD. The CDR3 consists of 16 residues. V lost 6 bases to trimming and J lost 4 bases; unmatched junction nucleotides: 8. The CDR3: CATSSGLAGMAETQYF. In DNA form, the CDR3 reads TGTGCCACCAGTTCCGGACTAGCGGGAATGGCAGAGACCCAGTACTTC.

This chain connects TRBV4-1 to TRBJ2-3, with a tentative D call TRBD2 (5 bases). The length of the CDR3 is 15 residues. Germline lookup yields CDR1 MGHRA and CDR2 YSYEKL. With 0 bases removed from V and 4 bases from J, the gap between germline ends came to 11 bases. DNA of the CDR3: TGCGCCAGCAGCCAAGATTTACTAGTGGCAGATACGCAGTATTTT. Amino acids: CASSQDLLVADTQYF.

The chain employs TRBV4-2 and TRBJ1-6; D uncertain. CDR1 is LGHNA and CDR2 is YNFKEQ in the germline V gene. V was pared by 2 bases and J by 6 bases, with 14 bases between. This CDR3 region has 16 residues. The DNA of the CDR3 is TGTGCCAGCAGCCAACGTGTTGGCCAGTCTAATTCACCCCTCCACTTT. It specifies CASSQRVGQSNSPLHF.

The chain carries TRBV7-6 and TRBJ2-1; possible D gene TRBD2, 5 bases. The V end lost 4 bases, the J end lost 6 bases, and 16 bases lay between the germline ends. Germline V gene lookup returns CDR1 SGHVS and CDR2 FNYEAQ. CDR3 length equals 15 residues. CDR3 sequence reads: CASSYLRGPGNEQFF. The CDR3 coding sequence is TGTGCCAGCAGCTACCTGAGAGGGCCCGGCAATGAGCAGTTCTTC.

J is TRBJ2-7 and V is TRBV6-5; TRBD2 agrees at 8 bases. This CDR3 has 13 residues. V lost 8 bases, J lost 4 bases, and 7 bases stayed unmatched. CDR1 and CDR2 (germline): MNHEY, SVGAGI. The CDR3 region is CASSGTSRYEQYF. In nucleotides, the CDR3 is TGTGCCAGCTCCGGGACTAGTAGGTACGAGCAGTACTTC.

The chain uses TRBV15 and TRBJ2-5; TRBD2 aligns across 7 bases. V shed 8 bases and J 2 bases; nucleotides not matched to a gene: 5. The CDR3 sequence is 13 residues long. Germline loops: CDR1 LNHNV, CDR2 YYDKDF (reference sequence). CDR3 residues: CATSGGVQETQYF. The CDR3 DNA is TGTGCCACCTCTGGGGGGGTACAAGAGACCCAGTACTTC.

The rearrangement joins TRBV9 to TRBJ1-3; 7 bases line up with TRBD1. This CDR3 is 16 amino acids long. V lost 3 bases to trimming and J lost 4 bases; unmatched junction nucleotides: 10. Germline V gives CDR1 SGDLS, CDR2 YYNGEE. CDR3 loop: CASSAQMTGLGNTIYF. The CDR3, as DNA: TGTGCCAGCAGCGCCCAGATGACAGGGTTGGGAAACACCATATATTTT. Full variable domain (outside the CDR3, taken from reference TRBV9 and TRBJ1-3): DSGVTQTPKHLITATGQRVTLRCSPRSGDLSVYWYQQSLDQGLQFLIQYYNGEERAKGNILERFSAQQFPDLHSELNLSSLELGDSALYFCASSAQMTGLGNTIYFGEGSWLTVV.

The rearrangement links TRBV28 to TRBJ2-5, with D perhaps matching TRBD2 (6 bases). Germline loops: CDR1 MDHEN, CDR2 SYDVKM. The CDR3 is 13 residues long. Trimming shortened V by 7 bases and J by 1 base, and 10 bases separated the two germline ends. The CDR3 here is CASTRGIQETQYF. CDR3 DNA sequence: TGTGCCAGCACACGGGGGATCCAAGAGACCCAGTACTTC. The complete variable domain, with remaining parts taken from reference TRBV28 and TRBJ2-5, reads DVKVTQSSRYLVKRTGEKVFLECVQDMDHENMFWYRQDPGLGLRLIYFSYDVKMKEKGDIPEGYSVSREKKERFSLILESASTNQTSMYLCASTRGIQETQYFGPGTRLLVL.

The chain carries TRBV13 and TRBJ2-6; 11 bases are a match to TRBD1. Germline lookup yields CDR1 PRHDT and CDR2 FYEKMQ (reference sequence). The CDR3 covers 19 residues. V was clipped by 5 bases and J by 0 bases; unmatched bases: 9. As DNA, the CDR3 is TGTGCCAGCAGCCTAAGTTGGGACAGGGGGAACTCTGGGGCCAACGTCCTGACTTTC. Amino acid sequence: CASSLSWDRGNSGANVLTF.

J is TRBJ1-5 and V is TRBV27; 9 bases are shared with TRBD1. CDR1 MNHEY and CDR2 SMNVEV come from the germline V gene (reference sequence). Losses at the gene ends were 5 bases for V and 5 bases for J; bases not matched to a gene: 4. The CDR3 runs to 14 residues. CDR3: CASSRTGVDQPQHF. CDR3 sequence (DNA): TGTGCCAGCAGTAGGACAGGGGTGGATCAGCCCCAGCATTTT.

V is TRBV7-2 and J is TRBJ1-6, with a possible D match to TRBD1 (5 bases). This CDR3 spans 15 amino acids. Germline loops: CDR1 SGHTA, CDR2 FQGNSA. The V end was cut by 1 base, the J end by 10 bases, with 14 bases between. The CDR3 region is CASSLGGTRWSPLHF. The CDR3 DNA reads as TGTGCCAGCAGCTTAGGGGGGACTAGGTGGTCACCCCTCCACTTT.

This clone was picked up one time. The CDR3, as DNA: TGTGCCAGTACCCTCCGACGCATCCTCAGGGAGAACACTGAAGCTTTCTTT. Translating it yields CASTLRRILRENTEAFF. The rearrangement uses TRBV19 and TRBJ1-1; a possible D gene is TRBD1 (5 bases). From germline, CDR1 is LNHDA and CDR2 SQIVND (reference sequence). CDR3 length: 17 amino acids. V was clipped by 7 bases and J by 1 base, with 22 bases between them.

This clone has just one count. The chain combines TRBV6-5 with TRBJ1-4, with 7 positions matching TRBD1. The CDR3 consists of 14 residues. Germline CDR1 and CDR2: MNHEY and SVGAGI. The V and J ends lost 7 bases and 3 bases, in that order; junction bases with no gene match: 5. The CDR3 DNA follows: TGTGCCAGCACCAGGGGGAGTGCTAATGAAAAACTGTTTTTT. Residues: CASTRGSANEKLFF.

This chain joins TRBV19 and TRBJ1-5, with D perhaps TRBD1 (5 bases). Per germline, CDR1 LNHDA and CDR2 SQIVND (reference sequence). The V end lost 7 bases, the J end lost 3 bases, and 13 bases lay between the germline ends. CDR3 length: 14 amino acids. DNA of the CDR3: TGTGCCAGTACTCAGACAGCTCCCAATCAGCCCCAGCATTTT. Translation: CASTQTAPNQPQHF.

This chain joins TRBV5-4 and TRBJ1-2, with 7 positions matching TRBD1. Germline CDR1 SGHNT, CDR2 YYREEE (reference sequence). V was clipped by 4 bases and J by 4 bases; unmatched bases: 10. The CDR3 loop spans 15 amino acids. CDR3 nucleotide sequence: TGTGCCAGCAGCAACGACAGGGAGGTGGGCTATGGCTACACCTTC. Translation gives CASSNDREVGYGYTF.